A single T cell receptor beta chain is shown here with its context. Its antigen specificity is not known. Base qualities are not provided; no much larger clone lies one nucleotide away. The donors were healthy, HIV-negative adults with no recently reported acute infections or vaccinations. Only Caucasian adults living in Nashville, Tennessee, USA were represented among the donors. CD4+ T cells were enriched through magnetic negative selection, after which naive cells were positively selected on CD45RA and the remaining negative fraction served as the memory subset. Blood was obtained by leukapheresis, after which PBMCs were separated by Ficoll-Histopaque density gradient centrifugation and cryopreserved in liquid nitrogen vapor phase. Purity and quantity of every magnetically sorted T cell population were checked by analytical flow cytometry. From each sorted fraction, genomic DNA was isolated and quantified by UV absorbance on a Nanodrop 2000c.

These data come from a study of shared clonotypes between healthy human individuals (dated by TCRdb to 2020 to 2021). Broadly, across the study: A few men and two women, aged 18 to 49 years, made up the cohort. For each donor, CD4 naive and CD4 memory were each given three plates, CD8 naive was given two plates, and CD8 memory was given one plate. To estimate repertoire size and how much clonotypes are shared between individuals, the study performed deep sequencing of blood TCR repertoires from roughly five healthy adults. To increase sequencing depth and limit assay-specific biases, TCR repertoire library preparation and sequencing were carried out by different laboratories using diverse techniques. Per donor, leukapheresis produced somewhere between about 0.9 and 9.5 billion PBMCs.

Taken from cysteine to phenylalanine, the CDR3 has 11 residues. Only the CDR3 region is kept as DNA, spanning 33 bases read in frame from base 1. According to the germline V gene, CDR1 reads MDHEN and CDR2 reads SYDVKM. V sheds 2 bases and J sheds 8 bases, leaving 6 bases between their ends. Results and caveats for the whole study, not just this receptor: Incomplete sequencing was indicated by rarefaction of sorted-subset datasets, despite the large sequencing depth. Because the study included a small number of donors, the genetic and exposure-history diversity represented was limited. Sampling was restricted to blood, and TCR repertoires in tissue are likely to differ from TCR repertoires in blood. Estimated clonotype richness was generally larger for naive than for memory subsets. When four donors were compared, the shared fraction of clonotypes was about 5.2% for naive CD4, over 3% for naive CD8, 2.3% for memory CD4, and 0.35% to 0.4% for memory CD8. Based on pairwise subsampling, the degree of clonotype sharing among donors was expected to be affected by sequencing depth. Compared with non-shared clonotypes, clonotypes shared by all four sorted-subset donors had higher generation probabilities.

Using the deep immunoSEQ assay, TCR CDR3 regions were amplified from genomic DNA by multiplex PCR. Genomic DNA extracted from each cell subset was distributed evenly over all wells of several immunoSEQ 96-well plates, and each plate served as one replicate. Each replicate PCR for sorted subsets received approximately 220 ng genomic DNA, equal to about 30,000 T cell genomes. Purified libraries were measured with a Qubit 3.0 fluorometer, size-checked on a Bioanalyzer 2100, and measured again with the KAPA Library Quantification kit. Every immunoSEQ 96-well plate was sequenced on a dedicated single-read 150-cycle Illumina NextSeq 550 flow cell. In the source study's methods: The immunoSEQ output contained only junctional sequences without quality scores, so filtering could not match that applied to full-length reads. Sequences were annotated with PyIR, a Python wrapper for IgBLAST v1.9, using IMGT germline references to assign V/J genes and CDR3. Reads were removed for weak V/J assignments (E-value above 1e-6), missing CDR3, stop codons, out-of-frame junctions, or ambiguous translated residues. A V3J clonotype was defined by an identical inferred V gene, J gene, and CDR3 amino acid sequence. To compute the percentage overlap between repertoires, the number of shared unique clonotypes was divided by the size of the smaller repertoire. RTK rarefaction, the Chao1 estimator, and Recon v2.1 estimates of unobserved clonotypes were used to assess repertoire richness. For all TCRbeta clonotypes obtained by the gDNA method from a handful of donors, generation probabilities were computed with OLGA. The table was pulled from immuneACCESS by TCRdb, which kept in-frame rearrangements only. Such tables lose some clones; where checked, under half of the loss comes from unresolved V genes, and the rest has no known cause. V and J calls and clone size are given by that table; D and trimming were obtained from the DNA. This sample has 1,400,000 or so clones in its table, and less than 99% of those were observed once. The ten largest clones add up to approximately 0.4% of the sample.

The rearrangement combines TRBV28 with TRBJ1-2, with no reliable assignment of the D segment. Material: naive CD4+ T cells sorted from blood. Reading the label with the study, this specimen's cell subset or site is: CD45RA+ positively selected. The sequence came from a man aged 25 to 40 in good health. Here the CDR3 is given as CASSLEYGYTF. The DNA reads TGTGCCAGCAGTTTAGAGTACGGCTACACCTTC.